The sequence of this TCR beta chain was determined in a study of cytomegalovirus exposure and HLA in healthy donors. Overall study results and limits: In a later analysis, TCR association rates varied by HLA locus: DRB1 most, HLA-C fewest.

This CDR3 contains 15 residues. Trimming left V 0 bases short and J 7 bases short, with 16 bases between. Germline-derived CDR1 and CDR2 are SGHRS and YFSETQ. Primers: 60 Vbeta forward and 13 Jbeta reverse. Clones were read by immunoSEQ multiplex PCR, and TCRdb kept only the in-frame ones, dropping some. The repertoire consists of over 110,000 clones, with 70% to 85% occurring once and the leading ten covering 8.8%. This clone was seen just once. What it binds is unknown. The chain couples TRBV5-1 to TRBJ1-1; D perhaps matches TRBD1 (5 bases). This clonotype was obtained from a woman between 50 and 59 years old in good health and CMV-seropositive. The source material was PBMCs. The CDR3 is CASSLGEGGGIEAFF. In nucleotides, the CDR3 is TGCGCCAGCAGCTTGGGCGAGGGTGGGGGGATTGAAGCTTTCTTT.